The 7 T cell receptor beta chains reported below all come from one sample, sequenced in a study of Ad26.COV2.S vaccination and SARS-CoV-2 variants. Treatment given: roughly 20 received Ad26.COV2.S at low or high dose, single or two shots; five or six received placebo; per-sample allocation not given. Collection of samples fell on day 63 after the first vaccine or placebo injection. This table comes from immunoSEQ multiplex PCR, and its TCRdb copy is limited to in-frame clones, with some not included. The profile shows 200,000 to 300,000 clones, about 83% of them singletons. Source: peripheral blood, taken in a trial of Ad26.COV2.S vaccine versus placebo. Every receptor here comes from a person between 18 and 60 years old who received the Ad26.COV2.S COVID-19 vaccine or a placebo.

Here the CDR3 reads CASRRRHANTGELFF. The CDR3 coding sequence is TGTGCCAGCAGGAGAAGACACGCGAACACCGGGGAGCTGTTTTTT. The rearrangement links TRBV3-1 (or the pseudogene TRBV3-2) to TRBJ2-2; D remains ambiguous. This CDR3 has 15 residues. Trimming pared 6 bases from V and 0 bases from J, leaving 11 bases between. Looked up from germline, CDR1 is LGHDT and CDR2 is YNNKEL (reference sequence).

V and J are TRBV19 and TRBJ1-3; D remains ambiguous. The CDR3 has 13 amino acids. CDR1 and CDR2 (germline): LNHDA, SQIVND (reference sequence). Trimming removed 3 bases from V and 3 bases from J, with 6 bases in between. CDR3 region: CASSISIGNTIYF. The CDR3 coding sequence is TGTGCCAGTAGTATTTCGATTGGAAACACCATATATTTT.

The chain uses TRBV6-5 and TRBJ2-5; D might be TRBD2 (7 bases). This CDR3 contains 12 residues. Trimming shortened V by 0 bases and J by 13 bases, and 12 bases separated the two germline ends. CDR1 and CDR2 from the germline V gene are MNHEY and SVGAGI. The CDR3 is CASSYSGGPGYF. CDR3 sequence (DNA): TGTGCCAGCAGTTACTCGGGGGGGCCGGGGTACTTC.

The rearrangement joins TRBV6-2 or TRBV6-3 to TRBJ2-7; D may be TRBD1 or TRBD2 (5 bases each). Trimming stripped 2 bases from V and 4 bases from J, with 12 bases between. The CDR3 is 14 residues long. Germline V gives CDR1 MNHEY, CDR2 SVGEGT. The CDR3 DNA reads TGTGCCAGCAGTTACGGTCGGGGACCGTACGAGCAGTACTTC. Translation gives CASSYGRGPYEQYF.

This sequence joins TRBV7-9 and TRBJ1-1; 7 bases fit TRBD1. V shed 5 bases and J 7 bases; nucleotides not matched to a gene: 10. This CDR3 is built from 14 residues. CDR1 and CDR2 (germline): SEHNR, FQNEAQ (reference sequence). This CDR3 reads CASSPDRSRGEAFF. CDR3 coding DNA: TGTGCCAGCAGCCCGGACAGGTCGCGGGGTGAAGCTTTCTTT.

The V call is TRBV29-1, the J call TRBJ2-1; no definite D call. There are 12 residues in the CDR3. Between the trimmed V and J ends, which lost 5 bases and 1 base, there was a span of 6 bases. Looked up from germline, CDR1 is SQVTM and CDR2 is ANQGSEA. CDR3 bases: TGCAGCGTTAAATTATCCTACAATGAGCAGTTCTTC. Protein sequence: CSVKLSYNEQFF.

The chain employs TRBV14 and TRBJ2-7; D gene ambiguous. The V end lost 5 bases, the J end lost 3 bases, and 8 bases lay between the germline ends. In germline, CDR1 is SGHDN, CDR2 FVKESK. This CDR3 region has 12 residues. CDR3 DNA sequence: TGTGCCAGCAGCGGTGGATTCTACGAGCAGTACTTC. It specifies CASSGGFYEQYF.